The present entry profiles one T cell receptor beta chain with its context. This specimen belongs to a study of T cell changes during pregnancy in multiple sclerosis. Method: immunoSEQ multiplex PCR; TCRdb's copy keeps in-frame clones and lacks some. The sample holds some 74,000 clones, 92% seen once. The sequencing here drew on peripheral blood, taken after pregnancy. This TCR was sampled from a female donor in good health, enrolled as a control in a pregnancy study.

The CDR3 DNA is TGTGCCGGGGGGACGGAGATGAACACTGAAGCTTTCTTT. Protein product: CAGGTEMNTEAFF. J is TRBJ1-1 and V is TRBV2, with D maybe TRBD1 (5 bases). The CDR3 contains 13 residues. Germline V lookup: CDR1 SNHLY, CDR2 FYNNEI. Trimming removed 11 bases at V and 0 bases at J, with 13 bases between.